Below are 28 T cell receptor beta chains sequenced from a single sample in a study of cytomegalovirus exposure and HLA in healthy donors. It was with 60 Vbeta and 13 Jbeta primers that the PCR ran. Assay: immunoSEQ multiplex PCR; the TCRdb copy retains only in-frame clones and omits some. The sample has roughly 100,000 clones, around 15% seen once. Sequences were obtained from PBMCs. These receptors were collected from a female donor in good health and CMV-seronegative.

V is TRBV5-4 and J is TRBJ2-5; 12 nucleotides match TRBD2. CDR1 SGHNT and CDR2 YYREEE come from the germline V gene (reference sequence). V was pared by 2 bases and J by 1 base, with 3 bases of the junction left unmatched. The CDR3 sequence is 16 residues long. CDR3 sequence: CASSLSSGRAQETQYF. The CDR3 DNA reads TGTGCCAGCAGCTTATCTAGCGGGAGGGCCCAAGAGACCCAGTACTTC. Drawing the rest from reference TRBV5-4 and TRBJ2-5, the complete variable domain is ETGVTQSPTHLIKTRGQQVTLRCSSQSGHNTVSWYQQALGQGPQFIFQYYREEENGRGNFPPRFSGLQFPNYSSELNVNALELDDSALYLCASSLSSGRAQETQYFGPGTRLLVL.

The chain links TRBV4-3 to TRBJ2-3, with 10 bases matching TRBD2. The germline gives CDR1 LGHNA, CDR2 YSLEER. Unmatched junction bases numbered 5, after V lost 2 bases and J lost 0 bases. The CDR3 runs 17 residues. Here the CDR3 DNA reads TGCGCCAGCAGCCAACAAGGACTAGCGGCTAGCACAGATACGCAGTATTTT. Translating it yields CASSQQGLAASTDTQYF.

The chain links TRBV5-1 to TRBJ1-1; maybe TRBD1 (5 bases). The CDR3 is 15 amino acids. The ends were cut back, 4 bases at V and 1 base at J, with 14 bases in the middle. CDR1 and CDR2 (germline): SGHRS, YFSETQ. CDR3 nucleotide sequence: TGCGCCAGCAGCCCCCTGCTTGACAGGAACACTGAAGCTTTCTTT. This codes for CASSPLLDRNTEAFF.

This clone was counted between two and nine times. The chain recombines TRBV19 with TRBJ2-7; D perhaps matches TRBD1 (6 bases). CDR3 length: 14 amino acids. V lost 3 bases and J 2 bases, leaving 11 bases between the germline ends. CDR1 is LNHDA and CDR2 is SQIVND in the germline V gene (reference sequence). CDR3 in DNA: TGTGCCAGTAGTATTAACAGGGAAGCCTACGAGCAGTACTTC. It encodes CASSINREAYEQYF.

This clone was detected only a few times. The chain recombines TRBV9 with TRBJ2-7; a weak D match, TRBD1 (5 bases). The V and J ends lost 3 bases and 4 bases respectively, with 11 bases between them. This CDR3 contains 13 residues. From germline, CDR1 is SGDLS and CDR2 YYNGEE. Here the CDR3 DNA reads TGTGCCAGCAGCGCTCAACCAGGGTACGAGCAGTACTTC. This gives the protein CASSAQPGYEQYF.

This clone was detected only a few times. The chain combines TRBV7-3 with TRBJ2-2, with TRBD1 identical over 7 bases. V shed 5 bases, J shed 5 bases, and the junction held 14 bases outside the gene matches. Germline CDR1 is SGHTA and CDR2 is FQGTGA. CDR3 size: 17 residues. The CDR3 sequence is CASSPKTGFSTTGELFF. In nucleotides, the CDR3 is TGTGCCAGCAGCCCAAAGACAGGGTTCAGTACTACCGGGGAGCTGTTTTTT.

The V and J genes are TRBV4-2 and TRBJ1-1; 10 bases fit TRBD1. Germline-derived CDR1 and CDR2 are LGHNA and YNFKEQ. V lost 1 base and J lost 5; bases outside the gene matches: 7. There are 16 residues in the CDR3. The CDR3 coding sequence is TGTGCCAGCAGCCAAGCTGGGACAGGGGTGAGAACTGAAGCTTTCTTT. Translated: CASSQAGTGVRTEAFF.

The gene calls are TRBV5-4 and TRBJ1-4; 9 bases fit TRBD1. V trimming: 0 bases; J trimming: 7 bases; junction bases outside the gene matches: 4. CDR1 SGHNT and CDR2 YYREEE come from the germline V gene (reference sequence). This CDR3 has 15 residues. CDR3 nucleotide sequence: TGTGCCAGCAGCTTGGAACAGGGGGCAAGTGAAAAACTGTTTTTT. This codes for CASSLEQGASEKLFF.

The genes are TRBV23-1 and TRBJ2-2; D possibly corresponds to TRBD2 (5 bases). TRBV23-1 is placed among ORFs of uncertain function. CDR3 length: 14 amino acids. V was shortened by 6 bases and J by 6 bases, with 14 bases between the two germline ends. For the CDR3, the DNA is TGCGCCAGCAGGGTTGGGGAGCCGGCCGGGGAGCTGTTTTTT. Its protein is CASRVGEPAGELFF.

This rearrangement joins TRBV19 to TRBJ1-5, with D possibly matching TRBD1 (5 bases). The V gene's germline CDR1 is LNHDA and CDR2 SQIVND (reference sequence). The CDR3 extends over 14 amino acids. With 5 bases removed from V and 4 bases from J, the gap between germline ends came to 12 bases. The chain's CDR3 is CASSLAGLNQPQHF. The CDR3 DNA reads as TGTGCCAGTAGTCTTGCGGGACTTAATCAGCCCCAGCATTTT. The full variable domain, in which reference TRBV19 and TRBJ1-5 provide the parts outside the CDR3, is DGGITQSPKYLFRKEGQNVTLSCEQNLNHDAMYWYRQDPGQGLRLIYYSQIVNDFQKGDIAEGYSVSREKKESFPLTVTSAQKNPTAFYLCASSLAGLNQPQHFGDGTRLSIL.

This clone was detected only a few times. This chain links TRBV18 with TRBJ2-1, with 7 bases fitting TRBD1. V was pared by 2 bases and J by 4 bases, with 8 bases of the junction left unmatched. CDR1 and CDR2 from the germline V gene are KGHSH and LQKENI. CDR3 size: 16 residues. The CDR3 loop reads CASSPAYGTVYNEQFF. In DNA form, the CDR3 reads TGTGCCAGCTCACCAGCTTACGGGACAGTATACAATGAGCAGTTCTTC. Based on the CDR3 plus reference TRBV18 and TRBJ2-1, the full variable domain is NAGVMQNPRHLVRRRGQEARLRCSPMKGHSHVYWYRQLPEEGLKFMVYLQKENIIDESGMPKERFSAEFPKEGPSILRIQQVVRGDSAAYFCASSPAYGTVYNEQFFGPGTRLTVL.

J is TRBJ1-1 and V is TRBV7-2, with 8 bases lining up with TRBD1. This CDR3 is 15 amino acids long. The ends lost 2 bases at V and 1 base at J; junction bases unmatched: 3. Germline V lookup: CDR1 SGHTA, CDR2 FQGNSA. DNA for the CDR3: TGTGCCAGCAGCTTACAGGGGGCACCGAACACTGAAGCTTTCTTT. This sequence encodes CASSLQGAPNTEAFF.

This clone was found a few times. V gene TRBV7-2 combines with J gene TRBJ1-4; D possibly corresponds to TRBD1 (5 bases). V lost 2 bases to trimming and J lost 0 bases, with 19 bases between them. The CDR3 is 19 amino acids. Germline lookup yields CDR1 SGHTA and CDR2 FQGNSA. The CDR3 spells CASSLFLRIGAATNEKLFF. CDR3 sequence (DNA): TGTGCCAGCAGCTTATTTCTAAGGATAGGGGCTGCAACTAATGAAAAACTGTTTTTT.

This clone was seen a few times. The chain has TRBV12-5 and TRBJ2-5; 14 bases match TRBD2. V shed 6 bases and J 4 bases; nucleotides not matched to a gene: 4. CDR1 is LGHNT, CDR2 FRNRAP, per germline. The CDR3 is 15 residues long. The CDR3 sequence is CASGRTSGGRETQYF. The CDR3 region has the DNA TGTGCTAGTGGCCGGACTAGCGGGGGGAGAGAGACCCAGTACTTC.

This chain connects TRBV20-1 to TRBJ2-5; D remains ambiguous. Germline CDR1 reads DFQATT; CDR2 reads SNEGSKA (reference sequence). The CDR3 is 11 amino acids. Trimming stripped 3 bases from V and 4 bases from J, with 6 bases between. The CDR3 nucleotides are TGCAGTGCTAGTGCTAGAGAGACCCAGTACTTC. Translation gives CSASARETQYF.

This chain uses TRBV6-1 with TRBJ1-1; weak D call: TRBD1 (6 bases). This CDR3 has 12 amino acids. CDR1 is MNHNS, CDR2 SASEGT, per germline. The V end lost 7 bases, the J end lost 5 bases, and 11 bases lay between the germline ends. The CDR3 sequence: CASISGVTEAFF. In nucleotides, the CDR3 is TGTGCCAGCATTTCAGGGGTGACTGAAGCTTTCTTT.

This chain links TRBV10-3 with TRBJ2-1; 8 bases are a match to TRBD1. With V trimmed by 3 bases and J by 7 bases, 5 bases remained unmatched. The CDR3 loop spans 14 amino acids. Germline CDR1 ENHRY, CDR2 SYGVKD. The CDR3 sequence is CAISDLTGGNEQFF. The CDR3 DNA reads as TGTGCCATCAGTGACCTTACAGGGGGTAATGAGCAGTTCTTC.

The V and J genes are TRBV15 and TRBJ2-3, with D perhaps matching TRBD2 (6 bases). Germline CDR1 is LNHNV and CDR2 is YYDKDF (reference sequence). Trimming removed 7 bases from V and 5 bases from J, with 16 bases in between. There are 14 residues in the CDR3. The CDR3 nucleotides are TGTGCCACCAAGGCCCTAGCGAGTATAGATACGCAGTATTTT. Protein product: CATKALASIDTQYF.

This clone was seen only a few times. The V call is TRBV13, the J call TRBJ2-7; TRBD1 matches 7 bases. V trimming: 5 bases; J trimming: 7 bases; junction bases outside the gene matches: 11. The CDR3 sequence is 14 residues long. CDR1 and CDR2 from the germline V gene are PRHDT and FYEKMQ (reference sequence). The CDR3 spells CASSPNLQGMEQYF. The CDR3 DNA reads as TGTGCCAGCAGCCCGAACCTACAGGGGATGGAGCAGTACTTC.

This clone was recorded a few times. J is TRBJ1-4 and V is TRBV18; D is unresolved. Germline assignment: CDR1 KGHSH and CDR2 LQKENI. The CDR3 is made up of 14 amino acids. V lost 3 bases to trimming and J lost 3 bases, with 8 bases between them. The CDR3, as DNA: TGTGCCAGCTCACCCTCCGGGGCTAATGAAAAACTGTTTTTT. It is translated as CASSPSGANEKLFF.

The sample holds a few counts of this clone. The V and J genes are TRBV7-9 and TRBJ2-7; 9 nucleotides match TRBD1. Germline lookup yields CDR1 SEHNR and CDR2 FQNEAQ (reference sequence). The CDR3 contains 14 residues. V trimming: 5 bases; J trimming: 2 bases; junction bases outside the gene matches: 4. CDR3 in DNA: TGTGCCAGCAGCACGCGGGACAGGGCCTACGAGCAGTACTTC. It yields the protein CASSTRDRAYEQYF. The full variable domain, rest sourced from reference TRBV7-9 and TRBJ2-7, is DTGVSQNPRHKITKRGQNVTFRCDPISEHNRLYWYRQTLGQGPEFLTYFQNEAQLEKSRLLSDRFSAERPKGSFSTLEIQRTEQGDSAMYLCASSTRDRAYEQYFGPGTRLTVT.

This clone was seen only a few times. The V gene is TRBV20-1, the J gene TRBJ1-3, with unresolved D. This CDR3 is 11 amino acids long. Germline V gene lookup returns CDR1 DFQATT and CDR2 SNEGSKA (reference sequence). Trimming took off 5 bases at V and 4 bases at J, with 6 bases between the two ends. The CDR3 sequence is CSAGRGNTIYF. DNA of the CDR3: TGCAGTGCTGGCAGGGGAAACACCATATATTTT.

This clone has just a few counts. The V gene is TRBV5-1, the J gene TRBJ1-1, with D perhaps matching TRBD1 (5 bases). The germline V and J ends were trimmed by 4 bases and 1 base, with 11 bases remaining between them. Germline V gene lookup returns CDR1 SGHRS and CDR2 YFSETQ. The CDR3 covers 14 residues. CDR3 sequence: CASSLSGQNTEAFF. The CDR3 DNA sequence: TGCGCCAGCAGCCTGTCAGGACAGAACACTGAAGCTTTCTTT.

This clone showed up just a few times. The chain is built from TRBV9 and TRBJ1-1, with D possibly TRBD1 on 6 matching bases. Trimming removed 1 base at V and 4 bases at J, with 11 bases between. The CDR3 is 14 residues long. Germline-derived CDR1 and CDR2 are SGDLS and YYNGEE. CDR3: CASSVLGRGTEAFF. The CDR3 nucleotides read TGTGCCAGCAGCGTACTCGGCAGGGGCACTGAAGCTTTCTTT.

The chain has TRBV7-6 and TRBJ2-1, with TRBD2 identical over 12 bases. Germline lookup yields CDR1 SGHVS and CDR2 FNYEAQ. The CDR3 has 16 amino acids. Trimming took 5 bases from V and 1 from J; bases not matched to a gene: 3. CDR3 protein: CASSIGLAGSYNEQFF. CDR3 nucleotide sequence: TGTGCCAGCAGCATTGGACTAGCGGGGTCCTACAATGAGCAGTTCTTC.

This clone was recorded a few times. This rearrangement joins TRBV5-1 to TRBJ1-1, with a possible D match to TRBD1 (5 bases). The CDR3 is 16 amino acids. Per germline, CDR1 SGHRS and CDR2 YFSETQ. V shed 4 bases and J shed 4 bases, with 20 bases lying between them. The CDR3 reads CASSLNLGEMGTEAFF. The DNA for the CDR3 is TGCGCCAGCAGCCTCAACTTAGGGGAAATGGGCACTGAAGCTTTCTTT.

The rearrangement uses TRBV4-3 and TRBJ1-1, with a possible D match to TRBD1 (6 bases). The CDR3 is 15 residues long. Germline lookup yields CDR1 LGHNA and CDR2 YSLEER. Between the trimmed V and J ends, which lost 4 bases and 1 base, there was a span of 13 bases. For the CDR3, the DNA is TGCGCCAGCAGCCCTGGGGGCAGGGGGAACACTGAAGCTTTCTTT. Its protein is CASSPGGRGNTEAFF.

The chain combines TRBV9 with TRBJ2-3; TRBD2 agrees at 12 bases. CDR1 is SGDLS, CDR2 YYNGEE, per germline. J gave up 0 bases and V 5 bases, and 10 bases lay outside the gene matches. The CDR3 runs 18 residues. The CDR3 DNA reads as TGTGCCAGCAGTCAAGAACTAGCGGGGGGATCGAGCACAGATACGCAGTATTTT. Encoded protein: CASSQELAGGSSTDTQYF.